Listed here are 19 T cell receptor beta chains from one sample, sequenced in a study of T cell changes during pregnancy in multiple sclerosis. Assay: immunoSEQ multiplex PCR; the TCRdb copy retains only in-frame clones and omits some. The sample consists of 35,000 to 40,000 clones, 88% of them appearing once. This sample comprised CD4+ T cells from peripheral blood mononuclear cells, obtained before pregnancy. These receptors came from a female donor with multiple sclerosis, enrolled in a pregnancy study.

V gene TRBV2 combines with J gene TRBJ1-4; TRBD1 matches 7 bases. The length of the CDR3 is 15 residues. The V and J ends lost 6 bases and 7 bases, in that order; junction bases with no gene match: 11. Germline V gives CDR1 SNHLY, CDR2 FYNNEI. CDR3 amino acids: CASSSSTGFLEKLFF. Here the CDR3 DNA reads TGTGCCAGCAGCTCTTCGACAGGGTTTCTTGAAAAACTGTTTTTT. The full variable domain, in which reference TRBV2 and TRBJ1-4 provide the parts outside the CDR3, is EPEVTQTPSHQVTQMGQEVILRCVPISNHLYFYWYRQILGQKVEFLVSFYNNEISEKSEIFDDQFSVERPDGSNFTLKIRSTKLEDSAMYFCASSSSTGFLEKLFFGSGTQLSVL.

The CDR3 loop is CASSFRNTGELFF. CDR3 DNA sequence: TGTGCCAGCAGTTTTAGGAACACCGGGGAGCTGTTTTTT. This chain joins TRBV28 and TRBJ2-2; no definite D call. V was trimmed by 3 bases and J by 1 base, leaving 3 bases between them. CDR1 is MDHEN and CDR2 is SYDVKM in the germline V gene. This CDR3 is 13 amino acids long.

This chain joins TRBV19 and TRBJ2-5; TRBD1 matches 10 bases. There are 14 residues in the CDR3. Germline V gene sequence: CDR1 LNHDA, CDR2 SQIVND (reference sequence). The junction had 3 bases not matched to a gene; V was cut back by 5 bases and J by 3 bases. The CDR3 DNA is TGTGCCAGTAGTCTTGGGACAGGGGAAGAGACCCAGTACTTC. This translates into CASSLGTGEETQYF. The full variable domain, with the rest looked up from reference TRBV19 and TRBJ2-5, is DGGITQSPKYLFRKEGQNVTLSCEQNLNHDAMYWYRQDPGQGLRLIYYSQIVNDFQKGDIAEGYSVSREKKESFPLTVTSAQKNPTAFYLCASSLGTGEETQYFGPGTRLLVL.

V usage is TRBV5-4 and J usage is TRBJ2-1; 7 nucleotides line up with TRBD1. Germline assignment: CDR1 SGHNT and CDR2 YYREEE (reference sequence). The CDR3 runs to 13 residues. The V segment lost 3 bases and the J segment 6 bases; nucleotides outside the gene matches: 3. This CDR3 is CASSWRQGNEQFF. CDR3 DNA: TGTGCCAGCAGCTGGAGACAGGGCAATGAGCAGTTCTTC.

The chain uses TRBV18 and TRBJ2-7; D might be TRBD1 (6 bases). Germline loops: CDR1 KGHSH, CDR2 LQKENI. V lost 0 bases, J lost 8 bases, and 11 bases lay in between. This CDR3 is built from 13 residues. The CDR3 protein is CASSPPPQGQQYF. In DNA form, the CDR3 reads TGTGCCAGCTCACCACCCCCACAGGGACAGCAGTACTTC.

The chain uses TRBV7-9 and TRBJ1-1; D may be TRBD1 (5 bases). V was pared by 5 bases and J by 4 bases, with 5 bases between. The V gene's germline CDR1 is SEHNR and CDR2 FQNEAQ (reference sequence). CDR3 length: 11 residues. The chain's CDR3 is CASSQGTEAFF. For the CDR3, the DNA is TGTGCCAGCAGCCAGGGCACTGAAGCTTTCTTT.

CDR3 nucleotides: TGTGCCTGGAGGGGCCTTCGCAGCTTCTATGGCTACACCTTC. It is translated as CAWRGLRSFYGYTF. V gene TRBV30 combines with J gene TRBJ1-2; no clear D. The CDR3 contains 14 residues. Germline V CDR1 and CDR2: GTSNPN, SVGIG (reference sequence). The V gene lost 3 bases and the J gene lost 4 bases, with 15 bases spanning the gap.

In its sample, this clone was seen once. The genes are TRBV4-2 and TRBJ2-5, with D possibly TRBD2 on 6 matching bases. Germline CDR1 reads LGHNA; CDR2 reads YNFKEQ. The CDR3 runs 16 residues. Trimming took off 0 bases at V and 5 bases at J, with 16 bases between the two ends. CDR3 DNA: TGTGCCAGCAGCCAAGATCGGGGCCTTGGGGGGGAGACCCAGTACTTC. Encoded protein: CASSQDRGLGGETQYF.

The V call is TRBV27, the J call TRBJ2-1; 7 nucleotides align to TRBD2. J lost 8 bases, V lost 11 bases, and 15 bases had no gene match. The CDR3 has 14 residues. Germline lookup yields CDR1 MNHEY and CDR2 SMNVEV (reference sequence). Written as DNA, the CDR3 is TGTGCCGGTGTCAAGTGGCGGGAGATAGATGAGCAGTTCTTC. Its translation is CAGVKWREIDEQFF.

This clone was seen a single time. The chain carries TRBV7-6 and TRBJ2-5, with a tentative D call TRBD1 (5 bases). Trimming shortened V by 4 bases and J by 5 bases, and 11 bases separated the two germline ends. The germline V gene encodes CDR1 SGHVS and CDR2 FNYEAQ. The CDR3 length is 13 residues. CDR3 nucleotide sequence: TGTGCCAGCAGCTCAGGGTTGTCGGAGACCCAGTACTTC. Protein sequence: CASSSGLSETQYF.

The chain combines TRBV5-3 with TRBJ1-4; possible D gene TRBD1, 6 bases. TRBV5-3 is known as an ORF, though its function is uncertain. With 3 bases removed from V and 3 bases from J, the gap between germline ends came to 18 bases. The CDR3 has 17 residues. The CDR3 DNA follows: TGTGCCAGAAGCTGTCCCGACGGCGGGGGCCCTAATGAAAAACTGTTTTTT. It is translated as CARSCPDGGGPNEKLFF.

This chain links TRBV10-3 with TRBJ1-1; TRBD1 matches 9 bases. The germline V gene has CDR1 ENHRY and CDR2 SYGVKD. J gave up 1 base and V 3 bases, and 3 bases lay outside the gene matches. This CDR3 is built from 15 residues. The CDR3 spells CAISEKQGANTEAFF. The CDR3 nucleotides are TGTGCCATCAGTGAAAAACAGGGGGCGAACACTGAAGCTTTCTTT.

This clone has only one observation. CDR3 sequence: CASSYGLAGVGEQYF. CDR3 DNA: TGTGCCAGCAGTTACGGACTAGCGGGAGTGGGGGAGCAGTACTTC. The chain uses TRBV6-5 and TRBJ2-7, with 13 nucleotides matching TRBD2. The junction had 5 bases not matched to a gene; V was cut back by 2 bases and J by 7 bases. CDR1 is MNHEY, CDR2 SVGAGI, per germline. The CDR3 length is 15 residues.

Concerning this clone itself: Other DNA variants within this sample encode the same CDR3. The chain combines TRBV4-3 with TRBJ1-5; 9 positions agree with TRBD1. V trimming: 0 bases; J trimming: 7 bases; junction bases outside the gene matches: 7. Germline CDR1 LGHNA, CDR2 YSLEER. This CDR3 region has 16 residues. The CDR3, as DNA: TGCGCCAGCAGCCAAGATTCGGGACAGGGAAGACAGCCCCAGCATTTT. This sequence encodes CASSQDSGQGRQPQHF.

The rearrangement joins TRBV7-2 to TRBJ2-3, with 10 bases fitting TRBD2. CDR1 and CDR2 from the germline V gene are SGHTA and FQGNSA. The CDR3 has 15 residues. Germline trimming cut 2 bases from V and 4 bases from J; bases unmatched to any gene: 3. In DNA, the CDR3 is TGTGCCAGCAGCTTACTGACTAGCGGGTCAGATACGCAGTATTTT. Its translation: CASSLLTSGSDTQYF.

The count of this clone is one. The genes are TRBV5-4 and TRBJ2-1; 7 nucleotides align to TRBD2. The V segment lost 1 base and the J segment 8 bases; nucleotides outside the gene matches: 9. The germline V gene has CDR1 SGHNT and CDR2 YYREEE (reference sequence). This CDR3 is built from 15 residues. This chain's CDR3 is CASSLRSGISDEQFF. CDR3 bases: TGTGCCAGCAGCTTGCGAAGCGGGATCTCCGATGAGCAGTTCTTC.

The V call is TRBV19, the J call TRBJ2-3; 9 bases fit TRBD1. Germline V lookup: CDR1 LNHDA, CDR2 SQIVND (reference sequence). Trimming removed 3 bases from V and 0 bases from J; junction bases left unmatched: 4. The CDR3 is 16 residues long. For the CDR3, the DNA is TGTGCCAGTAGTATGGACAGGGGCTATAGCACAGATACGCAGTATTTT. Its translation: CASSMDRGYSTDTQYF.

This rearrangement joins TRBV10-1 to TRBJ1-5, with no clear D. This CDR3 comprises 13 residues. In germline, CDR1 is WNHNN, CDR2 SYGVQD (reference sequence). V lost 8 bases and J 5 bases, leaving 13 bases between the germline ends. For the CDR3, the DNA is TGCGCCAGCTCCGAGGCCCCCGATCAGCCCCAGCATTTT. Its translation: CASSEAPDQPQHF.

The chain carries TRBV5-1 and TRBJ2-2; D is unclear. CDR1 is SGHRS, CDR2 YFSETQ, per germline. V lost 1 base to trimming and J lost 6 bases, with 4 bases between them. This CDR3 contains 12 residues. CDR3 amino acids: CASSLSAGELFF. CDR3 DNA sequence: TGCGCCAGCAGCTTGAGCGCCGGGGAGCTGTTTTTT.